These 2 T cell receptor beta chains were sequenced from one sample in a study of identical twins. TCRdb called the 5' RACE reads again in MiXCR, with one record for every CDR3 protein. In the table there are under 500,000 distinct CDR3 sequences, 14% of which are singletons. Another study also made use of these data, one on yellow fever vaccine responses in identical twins.

Sample: CD4+ T cells sorted from blood. These receptors were taken from a woman aged 18-35 years in good health.

This clonotype has more than one count but fewer than ten. The rearrangement links TRBV7-8 to TRBJ2-3; 13 nucleotides match TRBD2. CDR3 length: 16 amino acids. CDR1 and CDR2 from the germline V gene are SGHVS and FQNEAQ. Trimming removed 2 bases from V and 6 bases from J; junction bases left unmatched: 5. The CDR3 here is CASSLRTSGSRDTQYF. Written as DNA, the CDR3 is TGTGCCAGCAGCTTAAGGACTAGCGGGAGCCGTGATACGCAGTATTTT.

The J gene is TRBJ1-1, the V gene TRBV20-1, with D perhaps matching TRBD1 (6 bases). The CDR3 length is 12 residues. CDR1 and CDR2 from the germline V gene are DFQATT and SNEGSKA (reference sequence). Trimming took 6 bases from V and 4 from J, leaving 12 bases between them. This chain's CDR3 is CSANDRSTEAFF. In DNA form, the CDR3 reads TGCAGTGCAAACGACAGGAGCACTGAAGCTTTCTTT.